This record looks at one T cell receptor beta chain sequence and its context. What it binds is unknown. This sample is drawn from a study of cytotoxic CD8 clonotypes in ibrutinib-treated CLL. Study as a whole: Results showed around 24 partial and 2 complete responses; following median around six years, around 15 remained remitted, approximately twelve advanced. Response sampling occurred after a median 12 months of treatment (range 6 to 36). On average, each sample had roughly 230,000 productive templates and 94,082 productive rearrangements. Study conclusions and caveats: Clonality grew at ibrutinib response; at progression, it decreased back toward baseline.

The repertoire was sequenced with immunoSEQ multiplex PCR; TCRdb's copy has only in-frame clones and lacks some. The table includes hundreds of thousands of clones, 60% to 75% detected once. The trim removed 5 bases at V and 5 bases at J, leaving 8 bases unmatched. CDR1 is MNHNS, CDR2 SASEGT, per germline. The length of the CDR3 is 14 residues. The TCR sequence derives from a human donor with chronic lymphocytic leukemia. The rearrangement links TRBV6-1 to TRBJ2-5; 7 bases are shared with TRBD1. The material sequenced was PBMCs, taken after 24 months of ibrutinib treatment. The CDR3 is CASSPQQGTETQYF. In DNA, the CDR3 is TGTGCCAGCAGTCCTCAACAGGGGACGGAGACCCAGTACTTC.